The rows below give T cell receptor beta chains drawn from one sample of a study of blood T cell repertoires in COVID-19. Sequencing was performed with immunoSEQ multiplex PCR; in TCRdb, only in-frame clones are kept and a portion is missing. The sample includes about 120,000 clones, about 72% of them seen just once. The material sequenced was peripheral blood. Receptor source: a woman in her 70s with acute or convalescent COVID-19. Each CDR3 is given with its conserved first and last residue. The D gene is left open where the match is weak. Size tells how often a clone was seen (once, few, many) or the class of an expanded clone, and some rows leave it out.

V gene	J gene	clone size	D gene	CDR3 DNA	CDR3 protein
TRBV28	TRBJ1-2	NA	TRBD1	TGTGCCAGCAGTTTAACTTACAGGGGAAATGGCTACACCTTC	CASSLTYRGNGYTF
TRBV9	TRBJ2-7	few	TRBD2	TGTGCCAGCAGCGTAGGGGCTAGCGGCTACGAGCAGTACTTC	CASSVGASGYEQYF
TRBV18	TRBJ1-2	NA	NA	TGTGCCAGCTCACCTTCGAGACAGAATGATGGCTACACCTTC	CASSPSRQNDGYTF
TRBV20-1	TRBJ1-6	NA	NA	TGCAGTGCTAGTCCTCAGGGGTCACCCCTCCACTTT	CSASPQGSPLHF
TRBV3-1/TRBV3-2	TRBJ1-2	NA	NA	TGTGCCAGCAGCCAAGCGAGCCTCTATGGCTACACCTTC	CASSQASLYGYTF
TRBV29-1	TRBJ2-3	NA	TRBD2	TGCAGCGTTCCAACTGGGCGGGGGAGCACAGATACGCAGTATTTT	CSVPTGRGSTDTQYF
TRBV25-1	TRBJ1-6	NA	TRBD1	TGTGCCAGCAGCCTAGGTACAGGGGCAGGTAATTCACCCCTCCACTTT	CASSLGTGAGNSPLHF
TRBV10-3	TRBJ1-3	NA	TRBD1	TGTGCCATCAGTGAGTCAGAGCCCGACAGGGCATGGGCGGGAAACACCATATATTTT	CAISESEPDRAWAGNTIYF
TRBV2	TRBJ2-1	few	TRBD2	TGTGCCAGCCAGGCGGGAGGGCCAGGAGAGCAGTTCTTC	CASQAGGPGEQFF
TRBV5-1	TRBJ1-2	NA	TRBD1	TGTGCCAGCAGCCCGGGGACAGGGGAGTATGGCTACACCTTC	CASSPGTGEYGYTF
TRBV2	TRBJ2-1	NA	NA	TGTGCCAGCAGCTACATACAGAAGGAGGATGAGCAGTTCTTC	CASSYIQKEDEQFF
TRBV11-1	TRBJ2-7	NA	NA	TGTGCCAGCAGCTTAGGGGCCAGCGGTTCTCTCTACGAGCAGTACTTC	CASSLGASGSLYEQYF
TRBV6-1	TRBJ1-1	NA	NA	TGTGCCAGCAGTGAAGGGGCATTAATGAACACTGAAGCTTTCTTT	CASSEGALMNTEAFF
TRBV5-1	TRBJ1-4	NA	NA	TGCGCCAGCAGCCTTGACAGGCCGGCAACTAATGAAAAACTGTTTTTT	CASSLDRPATNEKLFF
TRBV28	TRBJ1-1	NA	NA	TGTGCCAGCAGTCTAGGTTTGGAGAACACTGAAGCTTTCTTT	CASSLGLENTEAFF
TRBV7-9	TRBJ2-3	NA	TRBD2	TGTGCCAGCAGCTTAGGCTGGAGCGGGGGCCCCCTGGGCACAGATACGCAGTATTTT	CASSLGWSGGPLGTDTQYF
TRBV18	TRBJ1-4	NA	TRBD1	TGTGCCAGCTCACCGGACACAGGGGGAACTAATGAAAAACTGTTTTTT	CASSPDTGGTNEKLFF
TRBV4-3	TRBJ2-1	NA	NA	TGCGCCAGCAGCCAAGATGGCGGCAGGGGCTCTGAGCAGTTCTTC	CASSQDGGRGSEQFF
TRBV5-6	TRBJ2-3	NA	TRBD2	TGTGCCAGCAGCTTGACTAGCGGGGGCACAGATACGCAGTATTTT	CASSLTSGGTDTQYF
TRBV11-2	TRBJ2-3	NA	NA	TGTGCCAGCAGCTTAGACCAGACAGGCCCCGATACGCAGTATTTT	CASSLDQTGPDTQYF
TRBV2	TRBJ2-2	many	NA	TGTGCCAGCGCGGGGGCCATGAACACCGGGGAGCTGTTTTTT	CASAGAMNTGELFF
TRBV29-1	TRBJ2-2	NA	TRBD2	TGCAGCTCCTCGGGCAGGGAGGGTGGGGAGCTGTTTTTT	CSSSGREGGELFF
TRBV6-6	TRBJ1-2	NA	TRBD1	TGTGCCAGCTCGCTCCGTGAACAGGGGAATGGCTACACCTTC	CASSLREQGNGYTF
TRBV6-1	TRBJ2-5	NA	TRBD1	TGTGCCAGTTCGGACAGGGGGCGAGAGACCCAGTACTTC	CASSDRGRETQYF
TRBV7-9	TRBJ1-4	NA	TRBD1	TGTGCCAGCAGCCGCCGACAGGGTTCGGGTGTTGAAAAACTGTTTTTT	CASSRRQGSGVEKLFF
TRBV27	TRBJ2-3	NA	NA	TGTGCCAGCAGTTTCTTGACGGGGGATACGCAGTATTTT	CASSFLTGDTQYF
TRBV6-1	TRBJ1-5	NA	NA	TGTGCCAGCAGTGGCGACAGGACGGTGAGCAATCAGCCCCAGCATTTT	CASSGDRTVSNQPQHF
TRBV6-6	TRBJ2-2	NA	TRBD1	TGTGCCAGCAGTTACGTAAGGGGGCGCCGAAACGGGGAGCTGTTTTTT	CASSYVRGRRNGELFF
TRBV5-6	TRBJ2-2	few	NA	TGTGCCAGCAGCTTACCGACAGAAAACACCGGGGAGCTGTTTTTT	CASSLPTENTGELFF
TRBV10-3	TRBJ1-4	NA	TRBD1	TGTGCCATCAGTTCCTCGACAGGGGTAAATGAAAAACTGTTTTTT	CAISSSTGVNEKLFF
TRBV9	TRBJ2-2	NA	TRBD1	TGTGCCAGCCGGCCCCCTATTGGACAGGCTATTAACACCGGGGAGCTGTTTTTT	CASRPPIGQAINTGELFF
TRBV3-1/TRBV3-2	TRBJ2-1	NA	TRBD2	TGTGCCAGCAGCCAAAGACTAGCCGGATTATACAATGAGCAGTTCTTC	CASSQRLAGLYNEQFF
TRBV10-3	TRBJ1-3	once	NA	TGTGCCATCAGTGAGCGAATGCCAGGTCTCTCTGGAAACACCATATATTTT	CAISERMPGLSGNTIYF
TRBV28	TRBJ2-5	NA	NA	TGTGCCAGCAGTATATACAGGGTCGGGCAAGAGACCCAGTACTTC	CASSIYRVGQETQYF
TRBV5-5	TRBJ2-3	NA	TRBD1	TGTGCCAGCAGCTCCGGACAGGGAACAGATACGCAGTATTTT	CASSSGQGTDTQYF
TRBV12-3/TRBV12-4	TRBJ1-2	NA	TRBD1	TGTGCCAGCATGCAGGGGGCGCTAGGCTACACCTTC	CASMQGALGYTF
TRBV28	TRBJ1-2	few	NA	TGTGCCAGCAGTTTACAGAACAGGGCCCTTCTAGGCTACACCTTC	CASSLQNRALLGYTF
TRBV19	TRBJ2-6	NA	NA	TGTGCCAGTAGTGATCGGGGCTCTGGGGCCAACGTCCTGACTTTC	CASSDRGSGANVLTF
TRBV29-1	TRBJ1-1	NA	TRBD1	TGCAGCGTTGAATGGGGACAGGGAGCTTTCTTT	CSVEWGQGAFF
TRBV5-1	TRBJ2-5	NA	NA	TGCGCCAGCAGCTCCAGGGTTGGGGAGACCCAGTACTTC	CASSSRVGETQYF
TRBV4-2	TRBJ2-1	NA	NA	TGTGCCAGCAGCCAAGGACTCTCAAATGAGCAGTTCTTC	CASSQGLSNEQFF
TRBV19	TRBJ1-4	NA	NA	TGTGCCAGTCGGACAGCAACTAATGAAAAACTGTTTTTT	CASRTATNEKLFF
TRBV9	TRBJ2-1	NA	TRBD2	TGTGCCAGCAGCCCCACTAGCGGGAGGGGGGGTAGTGAGCAGTTCTTC	CASSPTSGRGGSEQFF
TRBV19	TRBJ2-2	NA	TRBD2	TGTGCCAGTAGTTTGATAGCGGGGGACACCGGGGAGCTGTTTTTT	CASSLIAGDTGELFF
TRBV12-5	TRBJ1-2	NA	TRBD1	TGTGCTAGTGGTTTGCCACCAATTGCCCTCCCCGGGACAGGGGCCGATGGCTACACCTTC	CASGLPPIALPGTGADGYTF
TRBV19	TRBJ1-5	once	TRBD1	TGTGCCAGTAGTCCGAACAGGGGGCGGAATCAGCCCCAGCATTTT	CASSPNRGRNQPQHF
TRBV9	TRBJ1-2	once	NA	TGTGCCAGCAGCGGATCAATAGGAGGGTATGGCTACACCTTC	CASSGSIGGYGYTF
TRBV9	TRBJ1-1	NA	NA	TGTGCCAGCAGCGTAGTCTACAGATTAACTGAAGCTTTCTTT	CASSVVYRLTEAFF
TRBV6-5	TRBJ1-2	few	TRBD1	TGTGCCAGCTCCCGGGACAGGGGAGAGGGCTACACCTTC	CASSRDRGEGYTF
TRBV5-1	TRBJ2-3	NA	TRBD2	TGCGCCAGCAGCTCCGGACTAGCGGGGCCCAGGCCCCTAGATACGCAGTATTTT	CASSSGLAGPRPLDTQYF
TRBV7-2	TRBJ1-1	NA	NA	TGTGCCAGCAGCTTTCAGATGAACACTGAAGCTTTCTTT	CASSFQMNTEAFF
TRBV6-1	TRBJ1-1	NA	NA	TGTGCCAGCAGTGAATACGGGGGGGCAGTGACTGAAGCTTTCTTT	CASSEYGGAVTEAFF
TRBV28	TRBJ1-5	NA	NA	TGTGCCAGCAGCCTAACGAGGCCCCAGCATTTT	CASSLTRPQHF